This passage covers 6 T cell receptor beta chains from one sample sequenced in a study of Ad26.COV2.S vaccination and SARS-CoV-2 variants. Assay used: immunoSEQ multiplex PCR; TCRdb lists only in-frame clones, some missing. The sample shows about 680,000 clones, 80% to 90% of them seen only once. The sample's treatment: approximately 18 received Ad26.COV2.S at low or high dose, single or two shots; about 5 received placebo; per-sample allocation not given. Sampling was performed 63 days after the first vaccine or placebo injection. Here the sequenced sample was peripheral blood, taken in a trial of Ad26.COV2.S vaccine versus placebo. Every receptor here comes from a person between 18 and 65 years old who received the Ad26.COV2.S COVID-19 vaccine or a placebo.

The chain has TRBV3-1 (or the pseudogene TRBV3-2) and TRBJ2-5; perhaps TRBD2 as D (6 bases). The CDR3 runs 14 residues. V was pared by 5 bases and J by 5 bases, with 15 bases between. Germline assignment: CDR1 LGHDT and CDR2 YNNKEL (reference sequence). The CDR3 DNA is TGTGCCAGCAGCTTCCGGACTGGAGGGGAGACCCAGTACTTC. The encoded protein is CASSFRTGGETQYF.

The V gene is TRBV11-2, the J gene TRBJ1-1; D ambiguous. V lost 5 bases, J lost 3 bases, and 10 bases lay in between. CDR1 is SGHAT and CDR2 is FQNNGV in the germline V gene. The CDR3 covers 13 residues. CDR3 in DNA: TGTGCCAGCAGCCTGACCCAGGACACTGAAGCTTTCTTT. This translates into CASSLTQDTEAFF.

This clone came up a few times. The chain employs TRBV6-5 and TRBJ1-2, with 9 bases that match TRBD1. The CDR3 has 14 amino acids. With V trimmed by 5 bases and J by 8 bases, 9 bases remained unmatched. The V gene's germline CDR1 is MNHEY and CDR2 SVGAGI. This chain's CDR3 is CASSHYRGLVGYTF. The CDR3 DNA reads as TGTGCCAGCAGTCACTACAGGGGGCTCGTCGGCTACACCTTC.

V and J are TRBV4-1 and TRBJ1-5; the D is unclear. The CDR3 is made up of 15 amino acids. In germline, CDR1 is MGHRA, CDR2 YSYEKL. V shed 0 bases and J shed 3 bases, with 9 bases lying between them. CDR3 loop: CASSQDMPVNQPQHF. The CDR3, as DNA: TGCGCCAGCAGCCAAGATATGCCAGTCAATCAGCCCCAGCATTTT.

The chain links TRBV2 to TRBJ2-3; TRBD2 matches 8 bases. J was trimmed by 8 bases and V by 6 bases; bases with no gene match: 13. CDR1 is SNHLY and CDR2 is FYNNEI in the germline V gene. This CDR3 is built from 15 residues. In DNA form, the CDR3 reads TGTGCCAGCAGCCTGGGACTAGGGGGATTCGTTACGCAGTATTTT. Encoded protein: CASSLGLGGFVTQYF.

In DNA, the CDR3 is TGTGCCAGCTCACCACGGGAGGGGGTCATCTCCTACGAGCAGTACTTC. This sequence encodes CASSPREGVISYEQYF. This chain uses TRBV18 with TRBJ2-7, with a possible D match to TRBD2 (7 bases). This CDR3 contains 16 residues. Germline-derived CDR1 and CDR2 are KGHSH and LQKENI. V was shortened by 1 base and J by 0 bases, with 13 bases between the two germline ends.